The following is a TCR beta chain sequence with its context. Its antigen is still unknown. The assay was immunoSEQ multiplex PCR, and TCRdb's table has in-frame clones only and misses some. This sample has some 23,000 clones; under 90% occur once, and the top ten carry about 20%. Every patient experienced relapse after autologous stem cell transplantation, and brentuximab vedotin exposure varied. The data belong to a study of PD-1 blockade in classical Hodgkin lymphoma. On the study more broadly: Patients were dosed intravenously with nivolumab at 3 mg/kg every 2 weeks. Findings and caveats of the study: Newly diagnosed patients reportedly trailed healthy donors in baseline TCR diversity.

The CDR3 length is 14 residues. Germline lookup yields CDR1 LNHNV and CDR2 YYDKDF (reference sequence). The V gene lost 1 base and the J gene lost 4 bases, with 5 bases spanning the gap. This TCR came from a human donor with classical Hodgkin lymphoma. This material consisted of peripheral blood mononuclear cells (PBMCs), taken before the second cycle of nivolumab. The chain carries TRBV15 and TRBJ2-6, with no clear D. The CDR3 DNA sequence: TGTGCCACCAGCAGAGCGGGCGGGGCCAACGTCCTGACTTTC. This translates into CATSRAGGANVLTF. The full variable domain, completed using reference TRBV15 and TRBJ2-6, is DAMVIQNPRYQVTQFGKPVTLSCSQTLNHNVMYWYQQKSSQAPKLLFHYYDKDFNNEADTPDNFQSRRPNTSFCFLDIRSPGLGDTAMYLCATSRAGGANVLTFGAGSRLTVL.